This is a list of T cell receptor beta chains from one sample in a study of blood T cell repertoires in COVID-19. Profiling relied on immunoSEQ multiplex PCR, and the TCRdb table lists in-frame clones only, not all of them. The table lists 250,000 to 350,000 clones, around 89% of them singletons. The specimen sequenced was peripheral blood. These receptors were taken from a man aged 30 to 45 with acute or convalescent COVID-19. Each CDR3 is given with its conserved first and last residue. The D gene is left open where the match is weak.

j_call,d_call,v_call,cdr3_nt,cdr3_aa
TRBJ2-1,-,TRBV5-3,TGTGCCAGAAGCTTGAGCTGGGGCTGGGGCAATGAGCAGTTCTTC,CARSLSWGWGNEQFF
TRBJ2-1,TRBD1,TRBV30,TGTGCCTGGAGTTCATCGACAGGGACCGAGCAGTTCTTC,CAWSSSTGTEQFF
TRBJ1-1,TRBD1,TRBV6-5,TGTGCCAGCAGTCGGACAGGGCGCGGGTACACTGAAGCTTTCTTT,CASSRTGRGYTEAFF
TRBJ1-5,-,TRBV10-3,TGTGCCATCAGTGGGGGGGGGCAAGGCCAGCCCCAGCATTTT,CAISGGGQGQPQHF
TRBJ1-3,TRBD1,TRBV18,TGTGCCAGCTCACCACAACCCCCCGGGACAGGGGGCTCTGGAAACACCATATATTTT,CASSPQPPGTGGSGNTIYF
TRBJ1-1,-,TRBV5-1,TGCGCCAGCAGCGCACAGGGCTTCGACACTGAAGCTTTCTTT,CASSAQGFDTEAFF
TRBJ2-1,TRBD1,TRBV2,TGTGCCAGCAACGGACAGGGGGCGAAGTATGAGCAGTTCTTC,CASNGQGAKYEQFF
TRBJ2-1,-,TRBV11-3,TGTGCCAGCAGCTCCAGGGCCGCGCACAATGAGCAGTTCTTC,CASSSRAAHNEQFF
TRBJ1-1,-,TRBV5-1,TGCGCCAGCAGCTTGGCCCCGGTCAACACTGAAGCTTTCTTT,CASSLAPVNTEAFF
TRBJ2-5,-,TRBV25-1,TGTGCCAGCAGTGATACCGGGACACCTATCCAAGAGACCCAGTACTTC,CASSDTGTPIQETQYF
TRBJ1-5,-,TRBV6-5,TGTGCCAGCAGTTCCCGTGGACAGTATAGCAATCAGCCCCAGCATTTT,CASSSRGQYSNQPQHF
TRBJ1-1,-,TRBV2,TGTGCCAGCGGGAGGGAGGAAATGAACACTGAAGCTTTCTTT,CASGREEMNTEAFF
TRBJ1-2,TRBD1,TRBV5-4,TGTGCCAGCAGTCCAGCGGGACAGGACGTCTATGGCTACACCTTC,CASSPAGQDVYGYTF
TRBJ2-5,TRBD2,TRBV9,TGTGCCAGCACCTCGGGAGGGAACCCTGGGGCGACCCAGTACTTC,CASTSGGNPGATQYF
TRBJ1-6,-,TRBV6-5,TGTGCCAGCCGAACAGGGCCCTATAATTCACCCCTCCACTTT,CASRTGPYNSPLHF
TRBJ2-1,TRBD1,TRBV2,TGTGCCACCGGCCGGGACAGGGCATACAATGAGCAGTTCTTC,CATGRDRAYNEQFF